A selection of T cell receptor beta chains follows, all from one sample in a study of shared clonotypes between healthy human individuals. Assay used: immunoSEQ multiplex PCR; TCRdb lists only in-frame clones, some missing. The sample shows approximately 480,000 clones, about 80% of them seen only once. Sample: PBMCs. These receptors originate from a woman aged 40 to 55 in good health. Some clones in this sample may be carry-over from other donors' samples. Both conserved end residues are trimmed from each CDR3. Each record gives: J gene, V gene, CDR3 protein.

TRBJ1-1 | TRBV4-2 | ASSQAVNTEAF
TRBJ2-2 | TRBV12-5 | ARGASGRKGANTGELF
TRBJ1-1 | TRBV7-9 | ASSPNGQGIEAF
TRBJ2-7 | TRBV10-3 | AISEGQGGSEQY
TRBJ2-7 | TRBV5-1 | ASSPEGLAGNEQY
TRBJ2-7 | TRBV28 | ASSPFGRKTYEQY
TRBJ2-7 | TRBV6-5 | ASSYVRSGYEQY
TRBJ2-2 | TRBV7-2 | ASSRQGGISGELF
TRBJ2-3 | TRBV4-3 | ASSQEFSTDTQY
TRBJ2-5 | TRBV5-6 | ASSHRGWSGGRVETQY
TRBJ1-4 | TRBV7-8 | ASSFHPGQTTNEKLF
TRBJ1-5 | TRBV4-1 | ASSQRDSNQPQH
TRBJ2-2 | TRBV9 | ASSVGLAGQTGELF
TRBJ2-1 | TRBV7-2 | ASSLVSQNEQF
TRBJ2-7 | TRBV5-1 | ASSLGTGGHEQY
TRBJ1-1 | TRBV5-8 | ATTGAVRYRGLRTEAF
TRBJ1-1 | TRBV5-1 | ASSLFAGGTEAF
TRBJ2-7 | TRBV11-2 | ASSSTSGGVYEQY
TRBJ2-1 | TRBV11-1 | ASSLTGTSGYNEQF
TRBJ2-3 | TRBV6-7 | ASSYLRTSKADTQY
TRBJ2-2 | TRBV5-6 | ASSLYRPGELF
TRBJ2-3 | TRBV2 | ASSEQGTDTQY
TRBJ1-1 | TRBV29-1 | SAHQGSPDTEAF
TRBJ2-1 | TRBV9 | ASSGRLAGGNEQF
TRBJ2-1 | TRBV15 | ATSRGPTSGRRVENEQF
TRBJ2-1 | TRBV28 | ASSSFSGGSSYNEQF
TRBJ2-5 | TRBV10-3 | AASVGQETQY
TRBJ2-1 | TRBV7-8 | ASSPGSQQF
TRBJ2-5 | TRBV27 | ASSPPDLQETQY
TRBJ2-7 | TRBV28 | ASSLGHVYEQY
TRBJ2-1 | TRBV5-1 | ASSPRTSVSSYNEQF
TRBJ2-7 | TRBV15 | ATSRDKGSYEQY
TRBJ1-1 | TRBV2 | ASRVDLNTEAF
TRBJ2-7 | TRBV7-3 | ASSLIAGGDEQY
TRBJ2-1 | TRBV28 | ASSPVGGHNEQF
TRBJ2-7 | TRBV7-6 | ASSFQAGGDEQY
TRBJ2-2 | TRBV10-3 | AISESRENTGELF
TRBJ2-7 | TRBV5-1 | ASSSTGTGPYEQY
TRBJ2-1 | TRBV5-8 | ASSSTGDEF
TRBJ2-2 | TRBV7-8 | ASSLVREFGLF
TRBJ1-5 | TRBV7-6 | ASSLVFCYQPQH
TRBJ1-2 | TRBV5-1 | ASSAGAPHGYT
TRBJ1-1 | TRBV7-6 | ASSLVVGGEAF
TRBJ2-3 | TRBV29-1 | SVPTSLATQY
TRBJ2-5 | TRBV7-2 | ASSLGIGQETQY
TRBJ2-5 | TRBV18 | ASSPLAGGAQETQY
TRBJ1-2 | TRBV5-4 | ASSHRDQRYGYT
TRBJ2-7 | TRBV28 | ASSLSSGSSLRSYEQY
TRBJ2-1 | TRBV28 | ASNQWVPSANNEQF
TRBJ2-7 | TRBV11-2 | ASSFLLAGAFGEQY
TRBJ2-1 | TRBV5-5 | ASSLHGEQF